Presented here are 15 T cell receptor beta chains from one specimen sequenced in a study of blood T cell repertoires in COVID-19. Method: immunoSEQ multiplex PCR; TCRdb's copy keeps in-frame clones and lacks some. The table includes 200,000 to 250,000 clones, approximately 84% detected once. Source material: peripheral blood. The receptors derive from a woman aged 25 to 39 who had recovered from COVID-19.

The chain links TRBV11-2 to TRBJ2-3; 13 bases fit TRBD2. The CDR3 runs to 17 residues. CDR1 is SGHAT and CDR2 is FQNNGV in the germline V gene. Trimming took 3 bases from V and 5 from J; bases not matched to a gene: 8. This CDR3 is CASSLELAGGPVDTQYF. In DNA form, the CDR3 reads TGTGCCAGCAGCTTGGAACTAGCGGGAGGGCCGGTAGATACGCAGTATTTT.

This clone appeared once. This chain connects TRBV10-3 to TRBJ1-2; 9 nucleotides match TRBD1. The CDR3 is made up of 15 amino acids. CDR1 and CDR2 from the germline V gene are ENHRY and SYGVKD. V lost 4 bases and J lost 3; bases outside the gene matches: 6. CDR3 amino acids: CAISGGTGRDYGYTF. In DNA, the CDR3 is TGTGCCATCAGTGGCGGGACAGGGCGTGACTATGGCTACACCTTC.

The DNA for the CDR3 is TGTGCCAGCAGTGAAGCCGGGGGCGAGCAGTACTTC. It is translated as CASSEAGGEQYF. The J gene is TRBJ2-7, the V gene TRBV2; weak D call: TRBD2 (6 bases). CDR1 SNHLY and CDR2 FYNNEI come from the germline V gene. Trimming took off 0 bases at V and 6 bases at J, with 6 bases between the two ends. This CDR3 spans 12 amino acids.

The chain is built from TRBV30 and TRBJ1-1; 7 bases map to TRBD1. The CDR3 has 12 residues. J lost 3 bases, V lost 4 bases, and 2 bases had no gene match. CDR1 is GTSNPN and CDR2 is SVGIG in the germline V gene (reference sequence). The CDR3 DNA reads TGTGCCTGGACCACAGGGGACACTGAAGCTTTCTTT. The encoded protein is CAWTTGDTEAFF.

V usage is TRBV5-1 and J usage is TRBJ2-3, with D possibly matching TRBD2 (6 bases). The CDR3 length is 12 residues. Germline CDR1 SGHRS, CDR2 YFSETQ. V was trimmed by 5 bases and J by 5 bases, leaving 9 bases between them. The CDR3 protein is CASSFSGDTQYF. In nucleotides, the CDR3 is TGCGCCAGCAGTTTTAGCGGAGATACGCAGTATTTT.

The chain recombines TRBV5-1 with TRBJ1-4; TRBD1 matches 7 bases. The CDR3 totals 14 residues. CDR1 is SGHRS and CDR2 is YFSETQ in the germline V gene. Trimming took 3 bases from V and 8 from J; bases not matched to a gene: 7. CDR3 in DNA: TGCGCCAGCAGCTCCCAGGGACAGAGCGAAAAACTGTTTTTT. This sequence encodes CASSSQGQSEKLFF.

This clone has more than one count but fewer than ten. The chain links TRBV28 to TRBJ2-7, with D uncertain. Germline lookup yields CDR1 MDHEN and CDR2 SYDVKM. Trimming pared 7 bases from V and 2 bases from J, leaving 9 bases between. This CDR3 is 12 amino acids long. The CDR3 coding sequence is TGTGCCAGCACTGTCCCCCCCTACGAGCAGTACTTC. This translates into CASTVPPYEQYF.

The CDR3 spells CASSLQGEVGYTF. For the CDR3, the DNA is TGTGCCAGCAGTTTACAGGGGGAGGTTGGCTACACCTTC. The chain couples TRBV2 to TRBJ1-2; 8 bases align to TRBD1. The CDR3 is made up of 13 amino acids. Trimming took 5 bases from V and 7 from J; bases not matched to a gene: 6. The germline V gene encodes CDR1 SNHLY and CDR2 FYNNEI.

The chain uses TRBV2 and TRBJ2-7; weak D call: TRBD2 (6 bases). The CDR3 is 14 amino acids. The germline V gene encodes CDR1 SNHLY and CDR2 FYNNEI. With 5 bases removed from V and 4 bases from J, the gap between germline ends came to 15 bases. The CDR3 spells CASSRDRERYEQYF. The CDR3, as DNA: TGTGCCAGCAGTCGGGACCGGGAGAGGTACGAGCAGTACTTC.

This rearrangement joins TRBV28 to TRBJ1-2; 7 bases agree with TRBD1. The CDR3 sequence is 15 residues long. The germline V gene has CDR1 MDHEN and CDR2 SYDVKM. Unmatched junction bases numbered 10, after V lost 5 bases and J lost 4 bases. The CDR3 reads CASSPTGAGIYGYTF. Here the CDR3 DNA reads TGTGCCAGCAGTCCTACAGGGGCTGGTATCTATGGCTACACCTTC.

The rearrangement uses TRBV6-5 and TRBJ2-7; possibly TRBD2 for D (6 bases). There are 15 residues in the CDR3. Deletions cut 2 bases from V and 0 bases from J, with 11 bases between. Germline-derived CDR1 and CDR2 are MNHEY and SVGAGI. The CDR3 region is CASSYGGVYSYEQYF. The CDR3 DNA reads TGTGCCAGCAGTTACGGAGGGGTGTACTCCTACGAGCAGTACTTC.

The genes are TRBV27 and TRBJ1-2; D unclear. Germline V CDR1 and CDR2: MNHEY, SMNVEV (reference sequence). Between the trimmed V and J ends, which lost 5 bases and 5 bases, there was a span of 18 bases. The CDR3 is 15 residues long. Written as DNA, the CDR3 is TGTGCCAGCAGTGCCACGACCCTTTCGAGGTATGGCTACACCTTC. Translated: CASSATTLSRYGYTF.

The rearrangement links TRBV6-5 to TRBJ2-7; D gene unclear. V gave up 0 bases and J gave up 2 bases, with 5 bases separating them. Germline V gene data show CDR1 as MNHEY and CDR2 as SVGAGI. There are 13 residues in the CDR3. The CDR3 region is CASSYSYPYEQYF. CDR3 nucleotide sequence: TGTGCCAGCAGTTACTCCTACCCCTACGAGCAGTACTTC.

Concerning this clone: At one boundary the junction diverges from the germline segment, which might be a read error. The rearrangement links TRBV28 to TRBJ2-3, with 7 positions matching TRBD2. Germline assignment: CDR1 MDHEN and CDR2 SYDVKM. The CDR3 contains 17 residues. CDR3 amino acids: CARSLGGRAWVTDTQYF. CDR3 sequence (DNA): TGTGCCCGCAGTTTGGGGGGGAGGGCGTGGGTCACAGATACGCAGTATTTT.

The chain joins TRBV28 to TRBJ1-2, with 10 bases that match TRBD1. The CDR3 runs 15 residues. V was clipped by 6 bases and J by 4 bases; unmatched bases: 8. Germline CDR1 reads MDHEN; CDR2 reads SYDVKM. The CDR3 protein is CASSPLTGGFYGYTF. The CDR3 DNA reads TGTGCCAGCAGCCCCTTGACAGGGGGCTTCTATGGCTACACCTTC.